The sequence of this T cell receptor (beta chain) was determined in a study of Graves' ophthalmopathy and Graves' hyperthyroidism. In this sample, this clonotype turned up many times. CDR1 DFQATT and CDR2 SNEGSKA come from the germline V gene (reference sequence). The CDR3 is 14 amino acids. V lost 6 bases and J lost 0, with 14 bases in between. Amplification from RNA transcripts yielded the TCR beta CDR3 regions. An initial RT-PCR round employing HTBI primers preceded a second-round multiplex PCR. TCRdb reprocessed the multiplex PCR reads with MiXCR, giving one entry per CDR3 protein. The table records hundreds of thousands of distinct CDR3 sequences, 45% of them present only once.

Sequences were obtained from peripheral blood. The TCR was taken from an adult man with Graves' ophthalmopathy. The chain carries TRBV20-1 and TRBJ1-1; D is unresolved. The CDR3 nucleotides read TGCAGTGCCACGTTGGCGGCCATGAACACTGAAGCTTTCTTT. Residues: CSATLAAMNTEAFF.